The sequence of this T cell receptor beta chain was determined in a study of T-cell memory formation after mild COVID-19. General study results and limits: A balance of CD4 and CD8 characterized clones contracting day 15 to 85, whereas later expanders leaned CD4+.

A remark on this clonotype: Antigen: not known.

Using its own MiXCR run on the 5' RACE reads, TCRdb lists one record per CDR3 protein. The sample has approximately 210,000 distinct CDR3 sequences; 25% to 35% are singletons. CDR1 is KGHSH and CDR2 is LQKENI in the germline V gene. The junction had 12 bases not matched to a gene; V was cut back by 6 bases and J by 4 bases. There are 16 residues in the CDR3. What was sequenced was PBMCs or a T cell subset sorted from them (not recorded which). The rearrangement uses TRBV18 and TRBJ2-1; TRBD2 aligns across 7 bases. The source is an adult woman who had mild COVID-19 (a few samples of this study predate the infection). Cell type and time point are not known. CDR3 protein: CASSNVLIAGYNEQFF. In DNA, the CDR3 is TGTGCCAGCTCCAATGTGCTGATAGCGGGTTACAATGAGCAGTTCTTC.